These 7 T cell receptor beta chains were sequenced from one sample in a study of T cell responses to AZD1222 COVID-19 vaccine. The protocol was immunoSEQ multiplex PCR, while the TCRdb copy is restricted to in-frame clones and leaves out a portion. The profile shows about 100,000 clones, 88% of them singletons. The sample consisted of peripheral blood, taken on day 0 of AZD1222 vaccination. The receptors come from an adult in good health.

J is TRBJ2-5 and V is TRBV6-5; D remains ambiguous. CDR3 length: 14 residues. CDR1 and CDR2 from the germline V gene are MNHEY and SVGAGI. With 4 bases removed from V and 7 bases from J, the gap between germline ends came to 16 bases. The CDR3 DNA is TGTGCCAGCAGTTCCGCATCCCTAATGGGGACCCAGTACTTC. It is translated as CASSSASLMGTQYF.

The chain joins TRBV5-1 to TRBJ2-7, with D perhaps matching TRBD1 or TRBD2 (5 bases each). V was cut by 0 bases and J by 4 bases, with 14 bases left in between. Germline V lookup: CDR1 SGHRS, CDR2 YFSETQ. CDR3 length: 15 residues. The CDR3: CASSLVTGQEYEQYF. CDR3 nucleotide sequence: TGCGCCAGCAGCTTGGTCACGGGGCAAGAGTACGAGCAGTACTTC.

CDR3 sequence: CASRAGLNEKLFF. CDR3 sequence (DNA): TGCGCCAGCAGAGCCGGCCTCAATGAAAAACTGTTTTTT. The rearrangement joins TRBV10-1 to TRBJ1-4; D is ambiguous. Trimming pared 6 bases from V and 5 bases from J, leaving 10 bases between. CDR1 is WNHNN and CDR2 is SYGVQD in the germline V gene (reference sequence). This CDR3 is built from 13 residues.

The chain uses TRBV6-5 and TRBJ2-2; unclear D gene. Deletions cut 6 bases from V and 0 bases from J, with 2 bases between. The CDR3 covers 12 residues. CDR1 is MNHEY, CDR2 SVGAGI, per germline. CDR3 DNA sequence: TGTGCCAGCAGGACGAACACCGGGGAGCTGTTTTTT. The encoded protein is CASRTNTGELFF.

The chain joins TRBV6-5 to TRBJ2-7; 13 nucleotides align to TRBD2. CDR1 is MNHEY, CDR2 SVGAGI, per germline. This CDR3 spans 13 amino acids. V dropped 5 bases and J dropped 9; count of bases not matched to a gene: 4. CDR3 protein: CASSIGLAGVQYF. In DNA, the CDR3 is TGTGCCAGCAGTATAGGACTAGCGGGAGTGCAGTACTTC.

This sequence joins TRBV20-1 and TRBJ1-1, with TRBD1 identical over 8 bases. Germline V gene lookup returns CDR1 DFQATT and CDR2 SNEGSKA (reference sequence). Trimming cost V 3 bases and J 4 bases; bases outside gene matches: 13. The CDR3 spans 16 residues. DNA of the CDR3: TGCAGTGCTAGTGATCCGGGACAGGAGAAATTCACTGAAGCTTTCTTT. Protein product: CSASDPGQEKFTEAFF.

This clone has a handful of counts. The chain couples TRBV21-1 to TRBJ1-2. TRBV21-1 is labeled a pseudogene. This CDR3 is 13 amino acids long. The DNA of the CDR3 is TGTGCCAGCACCACAGGGGAGGGGTATGGCTACACCTTC. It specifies CASTTGEGYGYTF.